A selection of T cell receptor beta chains follows, all from one sample in a study of T-cell reconstitution after alpha-beta-depleted transplantation in children. TCRdb fed the PCR reads into MiXCR, producing one record per CDR3 protein. Here the sample spans a few hundred thousand distinct CDR3 sequences, 15% to 20% being singletons. This sample comprised PBMCs, mostly from graft donor cells, obtained 360 days after TCRalphabeta/CD19-depleted stem cell transplant. These receptors were taken from a boy younger than two who had a stem cell transplant for Wiskott-Aldrich syndrome, so the T cells may come from the graft donor. Both conserved end residues are part of each CDR3. Fields, in order: CDR3 protein, CDR3 DNA, D gene, V gene, J gene, clone size. A D gene is named only where the DNA matches it firmly. Clone size is stated in some rows and not others, as once, few, many or a class when expanded.

CSVVLAGGSSYNEQFF,TGCAGCGTTGTTCTAGCGGGGGGGAGCTCCTACAATGAGCAGTTCTTC,TRBD2,TRBV29-1,TRBJ2-1,many
CASSFRTGRAGELFF,TGTGCCAGCAGCTTCAGGACAGGGAGAGCCGGGGAGCTGTTTTTT,TRBD1,TRBV5-6,TRBJ2-2,.
CASSQGFVETQYF,TGCGCCAGCAGCCAAGGGTTTGTGGAGACCCAGTACTTC,.,TRBV4-1,TRBJ2-5,.
CSVVGTPEAFF,TGCAGCGTTGTCGGGACCCCTGAAGCTTTCTTT,.,TRBV29-1,TRBJ1-1,.
CSAREGTLVHEQYF,TGCAGTGCTAGAGAGGGGACTTTAGTCCACGAGCAGTACTTC,.,TRBV20-1,TRBJ2-7,few
CASSLVLGGEAFF,TGTGCCAGCAGCTTGGTTTTGGGGGGGGAAGCTTTCTTT,.,TRBV5-6,TRBJ1-1,.
CASSYAHYNEQFF,TGTGCCAGCAGTTACGCGCACTACAATGAGCAGTTCTTC,.,TRBV6-2/TRBV6-3,TRBJ2-1,few
CASSVGGSQPQHF,TGTGCCAGCAGCGTAGGAGGGTCGCAGCCCCAGCATTTT,.,TRBV9,TRBJ1-5,.
CSARVKWLDNEQFF,TGCAGTGCTAGAGTAAAATGGTTAGACAATGAGCAGTTCTTC,.,TRBV20-1,TRBJ2-1,few
CAISLQGMNTEAFF,TGTGCCATCAGCCTACAGGGGATGAACACTGAAGCTTTCTTT,TRBD1,TRBV10-3,TRBJ1-1,few
CASSPVATGELFF,TGTGCCAGCAGCCCAGTGGCCACCGGGGAGCTGTTTTTT,.,TRBV3-1,TRBJ2-2,few
CASSWPGLADTQYF,TGTGCCAGCAGCTGGCCGGGACTAGCGGATACGCAGTATTTT,TRBD2,TRBV5-6,TRBJ2-3,few
CSATSGTTSYEQYF,TGCAGTGCCACCTCCGGGACTACCTCCTACGAGCAGTACTTC,TRBD2,TRBV20-1,TRBJ2-7,.
CASSLPGTVTEAFF,TGTGCCAGCAGTTTACCCGGGACAGTCACTGAAGCTTTCTTT,TRBD1,TRBV12-3/TRBV12-4,TRBJ1-1,.
CASGPPRRGELNTEAFF,TGTGCTAGTGGTCCGCCCCGCAGGGGGGAATTGAACACTGAAGCTTTCTTT,TRBD1,TRBV12-5,TRBJ1-1,many
CASSLGRREVKDTQYF,TGTGCCAGCAGCTTAGGTCGACGGGAGGTGAAAGATACGCAGTATTTT,TRBD2,TRBV7-9,TRBJ2-3,.
CASSMGARGYGYTF,TGTGCCAGTAGTATGGGCGCGAGGGGCTATGGCTACACCTTC,.,TRBV19,TRBJ1-2,.
CASSQFRAVPGELFF,TGCGCCAGCAGCCAATTCCGCGCGGTTCCCGGGGAGCTGTTTTTT,.,TRBV4-1,TRBJ2-2,few
CASGVAAGRYEQFF,TGTGCCAGCGGAGTGGCCGCGGGGCGGTATGAGCAGTTCTTC,.,TRBV12-3/TRBV12-4,TRBJ2-1,few
CASSFRVPGANVLTF,TGTGCCAGCAGCTTCAGGGTCCCTGGGGCCAACGTCCTGACTTTC,.,TRBV7-2,TRBJ2-6,.
CASRLGRSSYNSPLHF,TGCGCCAGCAGATTAGGACGGAGCTCCTATAATTCACCCCTCCACTTT,.,TRBV5-1,TRBJ1-6,few
CASSPIGPGGLVDTQYF,TGTGCCAGCTCACCAATTGGCCCGGGGGGGCTGGTAGATACGCAGTATTTT,TRBD2,TRBV18,TRBJ2-3,.
CASSQPFAASSYNEQFF,TGCGCCAGCAGCCAACCCTTCGCGGCAAGCTCCTACAATGAGCAGTTCTTC,.,TRBV4-1,TRBJ2-1,few
CASSFLGTPSYEQYF,TGTGCCAGCAGCTTTTTAGGGACCCCCTCCTACGAGCAGTACTTC,.,TRBV7-9,TRBJ2-7,few
CAWSGLAVTDTQYF,TGTGCCTGGAGCGGACTAGCGGTCACAGATACGCAGTATTTT,TRBD2,TRBV30,TRBJ2-3,few
CASSLMTERSSPLHF,TGTGCCAGCTCACTAATGACAGAACGGAGTTCACCCCTCCACTTT,.,TRBV18,TRBJ1-6,.
CASSAGGAYEQYF,TGTGCCAGCAGTGCAGGGGGCGCGTACGAGCAGTACTTC,TRBD1,TRBV2,TRBJ2-7,few
CAGDRTYYGYTF,TGTGCCGGGGACAGAACATACTATGGCTACACCTTC,TRBD1,TRBV7-6,TRBJ1-2,.
CASLETSLPTDTQYF,TGTGCCAGCTTAGAGACTAGCCTTCCGACAGATACGCAGTATTTT,TRBD2,TRBV2,TRBJ2-3,.
CSVEGKTGTEQETQYF,TGCAGTGTTGAAGGCAAAACCGGGACTGAACAAGAGACCCAGTACTTC,.,TRBV29-1,TRBJ2-5,.
CASSTTGTSSYEQYF,TGTGCCAGCAGTACAACCGGGACATCTTCCTACGAGCAGTACTTC,.,TRBV28,TRBJ2-7,few
CASSHPSGTGRKKLFF,TGTGCCAGCAGTCACCCCTCCGGGACAGGGAGGAAGAAACTGTTTTTT,TRBD1,TRBV7-9,TRBJ1-4,few
CSAREAPTSGRAYNEQFF,TGCAGTGCTAGAGAGGCCCCGACTAGCGGGAGGGCCTACAATGAGCAGTTCTTC,TRBD2,TRBV20-1,TRBJ2-1,few
CASSLVAGAQADTQYF,TGTGCCAGCAGCTTAGTAGCGGGGGCCCAAGCAGATACGCAGTATTTT,TRBD2,TRBV7-2,TRBJ2-3,many
CASSLSGGQETQYF,TGCGCCAGCAGCTTAAGCGGGGGGCAAGAGACCCAGTACTTC,TRBD2,TRBV12-3/TRBV12-4,TRBJ2-5,many
CASRGQGFNYGYTF,TGTGCCAGCAGGGGACAGGGGTTTAACTATGGCTACACCTTC,TRBD1,TRBV6-1,TRBJ1-2,.
CSARGGPGDTQYF,TGCAGTGCCCGAGGGGGCCCAGGAGATACGCAGTATTTT,TRBD1,TRBV20-1,TRBJ2-3,few
CAWSPGQGEDTQYF,TGTGCCTGGAGTCCCGGACAGGGGGAAGATACGCAGTATTTT,TRBD1,TRBV30,TRBJ2-3,few
CASTTDYSVWYEQYF,TGTGCCAGCACCACCGACTATAGCGTGTGGTACGAGCAGTACTTC,.,TRBV12-3/TRBV12-4,TRBJ2-7,.
CASSAPGERDTQYF,TGTGCCAGCAGTGCACCAGGGGAGCGAGATACGCAGTATTTT,.,TRBV6-2/TRBV6-3,TRBJ2-3,few